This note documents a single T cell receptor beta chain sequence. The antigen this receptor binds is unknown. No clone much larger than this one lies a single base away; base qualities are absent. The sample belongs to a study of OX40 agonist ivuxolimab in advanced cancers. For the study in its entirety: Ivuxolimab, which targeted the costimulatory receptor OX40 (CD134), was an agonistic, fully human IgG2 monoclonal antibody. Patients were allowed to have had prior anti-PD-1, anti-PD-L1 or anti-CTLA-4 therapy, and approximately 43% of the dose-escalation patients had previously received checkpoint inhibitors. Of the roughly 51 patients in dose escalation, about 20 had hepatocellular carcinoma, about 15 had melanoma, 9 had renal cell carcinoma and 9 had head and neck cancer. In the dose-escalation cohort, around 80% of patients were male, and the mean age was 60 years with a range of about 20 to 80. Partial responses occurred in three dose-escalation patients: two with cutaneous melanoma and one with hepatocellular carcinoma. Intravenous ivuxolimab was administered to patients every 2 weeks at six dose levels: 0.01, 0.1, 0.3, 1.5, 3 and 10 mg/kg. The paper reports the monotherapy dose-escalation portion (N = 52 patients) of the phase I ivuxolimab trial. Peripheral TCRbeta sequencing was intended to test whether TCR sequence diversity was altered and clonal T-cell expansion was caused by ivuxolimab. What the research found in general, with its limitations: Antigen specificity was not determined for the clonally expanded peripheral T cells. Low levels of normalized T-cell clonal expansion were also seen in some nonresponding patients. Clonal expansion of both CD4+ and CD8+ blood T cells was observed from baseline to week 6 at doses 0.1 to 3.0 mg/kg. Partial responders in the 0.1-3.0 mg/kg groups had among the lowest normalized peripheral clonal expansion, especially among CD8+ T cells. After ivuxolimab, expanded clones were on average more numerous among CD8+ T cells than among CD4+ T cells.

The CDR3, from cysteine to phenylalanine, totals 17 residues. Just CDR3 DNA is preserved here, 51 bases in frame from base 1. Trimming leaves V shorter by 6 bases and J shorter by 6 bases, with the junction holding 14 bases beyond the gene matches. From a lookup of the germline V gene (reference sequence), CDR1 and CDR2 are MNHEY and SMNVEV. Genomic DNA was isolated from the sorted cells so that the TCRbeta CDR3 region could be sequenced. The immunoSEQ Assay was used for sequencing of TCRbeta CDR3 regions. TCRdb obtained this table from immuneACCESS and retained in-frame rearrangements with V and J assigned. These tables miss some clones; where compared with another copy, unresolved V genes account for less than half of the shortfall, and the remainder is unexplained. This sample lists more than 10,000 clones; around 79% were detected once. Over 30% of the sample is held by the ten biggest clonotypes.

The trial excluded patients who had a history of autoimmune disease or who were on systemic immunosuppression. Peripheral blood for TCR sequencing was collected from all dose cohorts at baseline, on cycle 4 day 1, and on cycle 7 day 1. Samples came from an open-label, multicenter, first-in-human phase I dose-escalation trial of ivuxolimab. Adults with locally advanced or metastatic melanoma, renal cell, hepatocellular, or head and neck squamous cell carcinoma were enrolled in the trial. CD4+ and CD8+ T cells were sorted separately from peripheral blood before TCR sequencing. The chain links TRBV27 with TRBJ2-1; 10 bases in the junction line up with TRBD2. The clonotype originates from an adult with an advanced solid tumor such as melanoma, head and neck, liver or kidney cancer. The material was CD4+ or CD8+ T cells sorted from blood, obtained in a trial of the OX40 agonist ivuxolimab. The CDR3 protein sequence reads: CASRSGEAGGIFNEQFF. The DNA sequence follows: TGTGCCAGCAGGAGTGGTGAAGCGGGGGGGATTTTCAATGAGCAGTTCTTC.